The 19 T cell receptor beta chains given below trace back to one sample, sequenced in a study of T cell clonality in common variable immunodeficiency. Sequencing used immunoSEQ multiplex PCR; TCRdb keeps in-frame clones, though not all of them. This sample shows about 34,000 clones and no singletons; more than 2.5% rests with the ten largest. Material: peripheral blood mononuclear cells. Receptors originate from a person aged 18 to 75 in good health.

This clone was seen repeatedly, ten times or more. The read halts 3 residues ahead of the CDR3 end, with the missing end drawn from the germline J gene. The chain joins TRBV28 to TRBJ1-3, with D tentatively TRBD1 (5 bases). The CDR3 has 14 residues. The germline CDR1 and CDR2 sequences are MDHEN and SYDVKM. V was trimmed by 8 bases and J by 7 bases, leaving 18 bases between them. The CDR3 spells CASSRVGARNTIYF. The part of the CDR3 DNA that was read is TGTGCCAGCTCGAGGGTAGGGGCTCGGAACACC.

This clone has ten or more counts. The read falls 3 residues short of the CDR3 end, and the missing part is taken from the germline J gene. V and J are TRBV6-1 and TRBJ2-1; D ambiguous. Trimming pared 2 bases from V and 2 bases from J, leaving 7 bases between. The CDR3 extends over 14 amino acids. Germline lookup yields CDR1 MNHNS and CDR2 SASEGT. Incomplete CDR3 DNA: TGTGCCAGCAGTGAATCAACACCCTACAATGAG. This translates into CASSESTPYNE. The complete CDR3 reads CASSESTPYNEQFF.

This clone was seen many times. The read ends 3 residues shy of where the CDR3 ends; the end is completed using the germline J gene. This chain uses TRBV18 with TRBJ2-7; 7 bases are shared with TRBD2. Trimming took 5 bases from V and 0 from J; bases not matched to a gene: 4. The CDR3 length is 14 residues. The germline V gene encodes CDR1 KGHSH and CDR2 LQKENI. The CDR3 DNA, read in part, is TGTGCCAGCTCAACTAGCGCACTCTCCTACGAG. It yields the protein CASSTSALSYE. The whole CDR3 reads CASSTSALSYEQYF.

This clone was counted many times. Read sequence stops 3 residues before the CDR3 end, and the germline J gene provides the missing end. The rearrangement joins TRBV5-1 to TRBJ2-2; TRBD2 matches 9 bases. With 7 bases clipped from V and 1 base from J, the junction kept 5 bases outside the gene matches. This CDR3 has 15 residues. Germline V gene lookup returns CDR1 SGHRS and CDR2 YFSETQ. The CDR3 bases that were read are TGCGCCAGCGTCGAGACTAGCGGGAACACCGGGGAG. Translated: CASVETSGNTGE. The full CDR3 sequence reads CASVETSGNTGELFF. The variable domain in full, with the rest retrieved from reference TRBV5-1 and TRBJ2-2, is KAGVTQTPRYLIKTRGQQVTLSCSPISGHRSVSWYQQTPGQGLQFLFEYFSETQRNKGNFPGRFSGRQFSNSRSEMNVSTLELGDSALYLCASVETSGNTGELFFGEGSRLTVL.

The sample holds many counts of this clone. From the germline J gene comes the end of the CDR3, since the read stops 3 residues before it. This chain links TRBV5-4 with TRBJ1-2; TRBD1 might be the D (6 bases). The CDR3 runs to 14 residues. Germline lookup yields CDR1 SGHNT and CDR2 YYREEE (reference sequence). V lost 4 bases to trimming and J lost 4 bases, with 14 bases between them. The CDR3 loop is CASSDQGSPYGYTF. CDR3 DNA (partial): TGTGCCAGCAGCGACCAGGGGAGCCCCTATGGC.

This clone was observed many times. The sequenced fragment ends 3 residues before the CDR3 boundary, so the rest is inferred from the germline J gene. J is TRBJ2-3 and V is TRBV29-1, with 10 positions matching TRBD2. V dropped 6 bases and J dropped 4; count of bases not matched to a gene: 16. CDR3 size: 17 residues. The germline gives CDR1 SQVTM, CDR2 ANQGSEA. Incomplete CDR3 DNA: TGCAGCGTGGGGGATATACGCGGGCTAGCGGGAGCAGATACG. Translation gives CSVGDIRGLAGADT. The CDR3 in its entirety is CSVGDIRGLAGADTQYF.

The table lists this clone with many counts. The CDR3 region is CASSGTGGYNEQFF. Incomplete CDR3 DNA: TGCGCCAGCAGTGGGACAGGGGGCTACAATGAG. The rearrangement uses TRBV10-1 and TRBJ2-1; TRBD1 agrees at 10 bases. The read terminates 3 residues ahead of where the CDR3 ends, so the germline J gene completes it. CDR1 and CDR2 from the germline V gene are WNHNN and SYGVQD (reference sequence). Losses at the gene ends were 4 bases for V and 3 bases for J; bases not matched to a gene: 0. CDR3 length: 14 amino acids.

This clone was seen ten or more times. The read falls 3 residues short of the CDR3 end, and the missing part is taken from the germline J gene. The chain employs TRBV19 and TRBJ1-5; 8 bases map to TRBD1. With V trimmed by 1 base and J by 7 bases, 12 bases remained unmatched. Germline CDR1 reads LNHDA; CDR2 reads SQIVND (reference sequence). The CDR3 runs 17 residues. The CDR3 region is CASSIGLAQGAGQPQHF. The CDR3 DNA, read in part, is TGTGCCAGTAGTATAGGTCTGGCGCAGGGGGCGGGACAGCCC.

This clone was found many times. The CDR3 end lies 3 residues beyond the end of the read and is filled in from the germline J gene. The V gene is TRBV10-3, the J gene TRBJ1-4; 7 bases agree with TRBD1. V shed 5 bases, J shed 10 bases, and the junction held 7 bases outside the gene matches. Germline V lookup: CDR1 ENHRY, CDR2 SYGVKD. This CDR3 contains 13 residues. CDR3 bases read: TGTGCCATCAGTATGGGACAGCCCGGAAAA. It yields the protein CAISMGQPGK. The whole CDR3 sequence is CAISMGQPGKLFF.

This clone has a count of ten or more. The read stops 3 residues short of the end of the CDR3; the missing end is completed from the germline J gene. The chain has TRBV5-6 and TRBJ2-7, with 11 bases fitting TRBD2. CDR1 is SGHDT and CDR2 is YYEEEE in the germline V gene. The CDR3 runs 15 residues. V trimming: 2 bases; J trimming: 2 bases; junction bases outside the gene matches: 3. The DNA read from the CDR3 is TGTGCCAGCAGCTTCGGGACTAGCGGTACCTACGAG. Amino acids: CASSFGTSGTYE. The entire CDR3 is CASSFGTSGTYEQYF.

This clone was detected ten times or more. Sequencing ends 3 residues short of the CDR3 end; the germline J gene provides the rest. This chain joins TRBV6-2 or TRBV6-3 and TRBJ1-1; no clear D gene. The CDR3 is 13 residues long. Between the trimmed V and J ends, which lost 6 bases and 5 bases, there was a span of 13 bases. Germline V gene sequence: CDR1 MNHEY, CDR2 SVGEGT. CDR3 region: CASSPSRGTEAFF. The sequenced CDR3 bases are TGTGCCAGCAGCCCCTCTCGGGGAACTGAA.

Ten or more counts support this clone. The part of the CDR3 DNA that was read is TGTGCCAGCTCACCGGGACTAGCGGGAGGGTTTGAG. This gives the protein CASSPGLAGGFE. The entire CDR3 reads CASSPGLAGGFEQFF. The gene calls are TRBV18 and TRBJ2-1; 16 nucleotides line up with TRBD2. The read ends 3 residues early relative to the CDR3; the germline J gene fills the gap. With 3 bases clipped from V and 9 bases from J, the junction kept 2 bases outside the gene matches. Germline V gene data show CDR1 as KGHSH and CDR2 as LQKENI. The CDR3 extends over 15 amino acids.

The sample holds many counts of this clone. From the germline J gene comes the end of the CDR3, since the read stops 3 residues before it. The V gene is TRBV19, the J gene TRBJ2-1; 9 positions agree with TRBD1. This CDR3 spans 16 amino acids. The V gene end was trimmed by 3 bases and the J gene end by 6 bases; junction bases not matched to a gene: 9. CDR1 is LNHDA and CDR2 is SQIVND in the germline V gene (reference sequence). CDR3 bases read: TGTGCCAGTAGTATGTTAGGACAGGGGTCGAGCAATGAG. Translation: CASSMLGQGSSNE. The entire CDR3 protein is CASSMLGQGSSNEQFF.

This clone was picked up many times. The read is 3 residues too short to cover the CDR3 end, so that end is filled in from the germline J gene. This rearrangement joins TRBV12-3 or TRBV12-4 to TRBJ2-3; D gene ambiguous. The CDR3 contains 12 residues. Deletions cut 5 bases from V and 5 bases from J, with 8 bases between. CDR3 amino acids: CASSQLRDTQYF. The DNA read from the CDR3 is TGTGCCAGCAGTCAACTAAGAGATACG.

This clone appeared many times. Read sequence stops 3 residues before the CDR3 end, and the germline J gene provides the missing end. This chain connects TRBV5-1 to TRBJ1-3, with D maybe TRBD1 (6 bases). Germline lookup yields CDR1 SGHRS and CDR2 YFSETQ. The germline V and J ends were trimmed by 4 bases and 0 bases, with 11 bases remaining between them. The CDR3 covers 15 residues. The covered CDR3 bases are TGCGCCAGCAGCCCCGCAGGGGACTCTGGAAACACC. Residues: CASSPAGDSGNT. The CDR3 in its entirety is CASSPAGDSGNTIYF.

Ten or more counts support this clone. The read ends 3 residues before the CDR3 terminus; that terminus is restored from the germline J gene. The chain joins TRBV5-1 to TRBJ1-4; 9 bases match TRBD1. Germline V CDR1 and CDR2: SGHRS, YFSETQ. The CDR3 runs to 14 residues. V lost 2 bases and J lost 7; bases outside the gene matches: 3. CDR3: CASSFLDRGEKLFF. Partial CDR3 DNA: TGCGCCAGCAGCTTCTTGGACAGGGGTGAAAAA. Looking up the rest from reference TRBV5-1 and TRBJ1-4 gives the full variable domain: KAGVTQTPRYLIKTRGQQVTLSCSPISGHRSVSWYQQTPGQGLQFLFEYFSETQRNKGNFPGRFSGRQFSNSRSEMNVSTLELGDSALYLCASSFLDRGEKLFFGSGTQLSVL.

This clone was counted many times. Coverage ceases 3 residues before the CDR3 finishes, and the germline J gene fills in the end. This sequence joins TRBV27 and TRBJ1-5; 12 bases fit TRBD1. The V gene end was trimmed by 5 bases and the J gene end by 1 base; junction bases not matched to a gene: 9. CDR1 and CDR2 (germline): MNHEY, SMNVEV (reference sequence). This CDR3 spans 18 amino acids. CDR3 sequence: CASSPLRDRGLSNQPQHF. CDR3 DNA (partial): TGTGCCAGCAGTCCTCTCCGGGACAGGGGGCTGAGCAATCAGCCC.

Ten or more counts support this clone. The sequenced fragment ends 3 residues before the CDR3 boundary, so the rest is inferred from the germline J gene. The chain couples TRBV20-1 to TRBJ2-7, with 9 bases matching TRBD2. This CDR3 has 14 residues. In germline, CDR1 is DFQATT, CDR2 SNEGSKA (reference sequence). With 6 bases clipped from V and 5 bases from J, the junction kept 11 bases outside the gene matches. The CDR3: CSASRGSGSHEQYF. The DNA read from the CDR3 is TGCAGTGCGAGTCGAGGTAGCGGGAGCCACGAG.

Ten or more counts support this clone. The sequence runs out 3 residues before the end of the CDR3; the remainder is reconstructed from the germline J gene. The chain couples TRBV7-6 to TRBJ2-7, with 11 positions matching TRBD1. The J segment lost 5 bases and the V segment lost 1 base, leaving 10 bases of the junction unmatched. The CDR3 runs 17 residues. In germline, CDR1 is SGHVS, CDR2 FNYEAQ. This CDR3 reads CASSLEGGRTGGNEQYF. The covered CDR3 bases are TGTGCCAGCAGCTTAGAAGGGGGTAGGACAGGGGGCAACGAG.